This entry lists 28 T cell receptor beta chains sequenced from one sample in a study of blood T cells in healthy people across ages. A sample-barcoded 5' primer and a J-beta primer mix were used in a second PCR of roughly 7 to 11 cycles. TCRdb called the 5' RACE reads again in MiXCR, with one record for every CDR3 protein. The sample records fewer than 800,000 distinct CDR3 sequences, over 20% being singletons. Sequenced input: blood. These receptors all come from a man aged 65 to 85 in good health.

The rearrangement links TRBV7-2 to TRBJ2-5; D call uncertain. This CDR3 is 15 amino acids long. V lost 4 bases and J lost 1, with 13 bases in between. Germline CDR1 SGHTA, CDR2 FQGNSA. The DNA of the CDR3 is TGTGCCAGCAGCTCCCGGACCGATCTCCAAGAGACCCAGTACTTC. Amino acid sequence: CASSSRTDLQETQYF.

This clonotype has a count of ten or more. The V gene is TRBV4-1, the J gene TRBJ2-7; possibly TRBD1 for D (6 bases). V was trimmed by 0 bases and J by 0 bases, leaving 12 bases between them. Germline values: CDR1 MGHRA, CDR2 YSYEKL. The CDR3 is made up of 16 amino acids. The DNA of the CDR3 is TGCGCCAGCAGCCAAGAAACAGGGATGAGCTCCTACGAGCAGTACTTC. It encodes CASSQETGMSSYEQYF.

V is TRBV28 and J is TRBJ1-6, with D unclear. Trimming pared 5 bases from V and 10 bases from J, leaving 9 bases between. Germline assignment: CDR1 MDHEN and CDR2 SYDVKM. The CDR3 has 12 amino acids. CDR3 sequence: CASSGLGSPLHF. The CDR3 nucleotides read TGTGCCAGCAGTGGGTTAGGGTCACCCCTCCACTTT. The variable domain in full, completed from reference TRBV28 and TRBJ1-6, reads DVKVTQSSRYLVKRTGEKVFLECVQDMDHENMFWYRQDPGLGLRLIYFSYDVKMKEKGDIPEGYSVSREKKERFSLILESASTNQTSMYLCASSGLGSPLHFGNGTRLTVT.

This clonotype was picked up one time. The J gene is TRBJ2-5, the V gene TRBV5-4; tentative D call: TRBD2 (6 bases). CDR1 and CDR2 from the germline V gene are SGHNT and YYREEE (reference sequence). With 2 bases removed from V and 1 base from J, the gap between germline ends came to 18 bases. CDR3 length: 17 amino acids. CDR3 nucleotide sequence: TGTGCCAGCAGCTTCGCCTTAGCGGCCAGGACCCAAGAGACCCAGTACTTC. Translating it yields CASSFALAARTQETQYF.

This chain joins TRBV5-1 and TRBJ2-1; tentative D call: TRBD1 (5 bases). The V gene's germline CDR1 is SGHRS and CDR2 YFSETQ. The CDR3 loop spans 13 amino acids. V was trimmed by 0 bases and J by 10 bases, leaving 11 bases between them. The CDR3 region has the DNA TGCGCCAGCAGCTTGGCGCGGACACCCGAGCAGTTCTTC. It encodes CASSLARTPEQFF.

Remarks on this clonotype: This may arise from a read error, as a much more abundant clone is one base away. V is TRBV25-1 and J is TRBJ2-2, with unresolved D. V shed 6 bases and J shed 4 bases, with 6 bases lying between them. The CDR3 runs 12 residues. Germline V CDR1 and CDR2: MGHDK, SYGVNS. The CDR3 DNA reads TGTGCCAGCAGCCATAGCACCGGGGAGCTGTTTTTT. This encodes CASSHSTGELFF.

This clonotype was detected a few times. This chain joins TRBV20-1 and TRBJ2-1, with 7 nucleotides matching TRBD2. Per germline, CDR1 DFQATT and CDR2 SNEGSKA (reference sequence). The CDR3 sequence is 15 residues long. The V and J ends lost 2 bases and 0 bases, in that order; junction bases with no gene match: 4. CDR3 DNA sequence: TGCAGTGCTAGATCCGGGACTATCTCCTACAATGAGCAGTTCTTC. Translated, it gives CSARSGTISYNEQFF.

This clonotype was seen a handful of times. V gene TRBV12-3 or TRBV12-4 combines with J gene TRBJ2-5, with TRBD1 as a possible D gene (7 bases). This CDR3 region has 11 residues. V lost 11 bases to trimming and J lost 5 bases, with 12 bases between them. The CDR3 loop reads CASQGRETQYF. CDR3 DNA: TGTGCCTCACAGGGGAGGGAGACCCAGTACTTC.

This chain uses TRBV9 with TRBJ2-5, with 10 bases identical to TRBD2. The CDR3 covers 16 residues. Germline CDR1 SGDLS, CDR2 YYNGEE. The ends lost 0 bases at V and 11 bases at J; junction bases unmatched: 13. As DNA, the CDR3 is TGTGCCAGCAGCGTAGAAGCGGGAGGGCCCTTTATCCAGCAGTACTTC. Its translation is CASSVEAGGPFIQQYF.

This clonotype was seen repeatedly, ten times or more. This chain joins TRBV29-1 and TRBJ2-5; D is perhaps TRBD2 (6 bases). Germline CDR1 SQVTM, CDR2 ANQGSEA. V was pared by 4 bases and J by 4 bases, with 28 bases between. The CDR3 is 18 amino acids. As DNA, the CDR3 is TGCAGCGTTGTTGGTTCCCGGGCGGGGCTCCCTCGGAGAGAGACCCAGTACTTC. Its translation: CSVVGSRAGLPRRETQYF.

CDR3 protein: CASSFIGQGYLEAFF. CDR3 in DNA: TGTGCCAGCAGTTTTATTGGACAGGGGTATCTTGAAGCTTTCTTT. The gene calls are TRBV6-2 or TRBV6-3 and TRBJ1-1, with 9 nucleotides matching TRBD1. CDR3 length: 15 amino acids. V shed 4 bases, J shed 7 bases, and the junction held 10 bases outside the gene matches. Germline CDR1 MNHEY, CDR2 SVGEGT.

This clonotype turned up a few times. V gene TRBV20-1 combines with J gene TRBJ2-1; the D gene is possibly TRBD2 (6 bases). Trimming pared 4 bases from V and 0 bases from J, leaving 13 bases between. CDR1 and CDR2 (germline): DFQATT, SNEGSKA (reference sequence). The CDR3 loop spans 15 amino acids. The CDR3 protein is CSAIGRGISYNEQFF. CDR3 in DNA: TGCAGTGCTATTGGCCGGGGGATCTCCTACAATGAGCAGTTCTTC.

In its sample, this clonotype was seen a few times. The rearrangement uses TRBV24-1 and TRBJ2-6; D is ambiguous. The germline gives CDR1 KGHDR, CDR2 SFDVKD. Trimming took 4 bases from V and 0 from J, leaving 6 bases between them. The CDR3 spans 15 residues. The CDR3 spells CATSDQASGANVLTF. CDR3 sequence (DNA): TGTGCCACCAGTGACCAGGCCTCTGGGGCCAACGTCCTGACTTTC.

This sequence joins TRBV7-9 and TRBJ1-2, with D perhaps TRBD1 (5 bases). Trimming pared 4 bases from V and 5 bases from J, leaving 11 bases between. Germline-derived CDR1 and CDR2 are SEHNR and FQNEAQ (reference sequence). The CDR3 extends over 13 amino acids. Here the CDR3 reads CASSSPGVYGYTF. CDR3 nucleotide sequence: TGTGCCAGCAGCTCGCCGGGGGTTTATGGCTACACCTTC.

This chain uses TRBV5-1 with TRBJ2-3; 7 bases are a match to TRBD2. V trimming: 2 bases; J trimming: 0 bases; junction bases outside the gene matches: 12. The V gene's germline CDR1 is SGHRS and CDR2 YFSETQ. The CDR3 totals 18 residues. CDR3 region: CASSFWLADLSSTDTQYF. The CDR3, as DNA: TGCGCCAGCAGCTTCTGGCTAGCGGACCTCTCTAGCACAGATACGCAGTATTTT.

The CDR3 DNA sequence: TGTGCCACCCAGAGCGGGAGATGGGAAGAGACCCAGTACTTC. The encoded protein is CATQSGRWEETQYF. The gene calls are TRBV24-1 and TRBJ2-5; 8 bases fit TRBD2. V trimming: 9 bases; J trimming: 3 bases; junction bases outside the gene matches: 8. Germline V gene sequence: CDR1 KGHDR, CDR2 SFDVKD. The CDR3 has 14 residues.

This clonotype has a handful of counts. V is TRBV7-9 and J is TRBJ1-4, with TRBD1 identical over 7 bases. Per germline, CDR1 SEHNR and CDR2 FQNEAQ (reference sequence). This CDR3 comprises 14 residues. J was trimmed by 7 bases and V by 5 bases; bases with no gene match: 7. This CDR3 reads CASSPRQGPEKLFF. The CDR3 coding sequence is TGTGCCAGCAGCCCCCGACAGGGCCCTGAAAAACTGTTTTTT.

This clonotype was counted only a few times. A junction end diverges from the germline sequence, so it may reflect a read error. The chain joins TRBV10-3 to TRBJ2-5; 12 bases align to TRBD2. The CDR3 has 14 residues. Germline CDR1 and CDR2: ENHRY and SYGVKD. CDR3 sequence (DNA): TGTACCATCTCTCTAGCGGGAGGGGCAGAGACCCAGTACTTC. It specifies CTISLAGGAETQYF.

CDR3 DNA sequence: TGTGCCAGCAGTTTATTCGGGAGCGATGAGCAGTTCTTC. Translated, it gives CASSLFGSDEQFF. The chain links TRBV27 to TRBJ2-5; the D gene is possibly TRBD2 (6 bases). The tail of the sequence fits TRBJ2-1 better, so the J call may be wrong. This CDR3 spans 13 amino acids. Germline assignment: CDR1 MNHEY and CDR2 SMNVEV (reference sequence).

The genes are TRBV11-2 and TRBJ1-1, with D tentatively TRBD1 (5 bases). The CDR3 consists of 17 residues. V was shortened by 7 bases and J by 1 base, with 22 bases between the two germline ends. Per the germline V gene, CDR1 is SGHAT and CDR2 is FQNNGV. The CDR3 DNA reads TGTGCCAGCACAAATTATGTACGTGTGGGGCAGAACACTGAAGCTTTCTTT. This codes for CASTNYVRVGQNTEAFF.

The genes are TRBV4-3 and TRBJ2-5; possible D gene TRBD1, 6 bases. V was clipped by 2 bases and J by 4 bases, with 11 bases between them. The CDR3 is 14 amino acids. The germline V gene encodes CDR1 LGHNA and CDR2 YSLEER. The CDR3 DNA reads TGCGCCAGCAGCCAACCTACAGGGTCAGAGACCCAGTACTTC. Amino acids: CASSQPTGSETQYF.

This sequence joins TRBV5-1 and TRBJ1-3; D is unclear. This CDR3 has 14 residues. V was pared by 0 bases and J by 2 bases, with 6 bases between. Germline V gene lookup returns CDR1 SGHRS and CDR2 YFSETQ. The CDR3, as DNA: TGCGCCAGCAGCTTGGAGAGAACTGGAAACACCATATATTTT. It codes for CASSLERTGNTIYF.

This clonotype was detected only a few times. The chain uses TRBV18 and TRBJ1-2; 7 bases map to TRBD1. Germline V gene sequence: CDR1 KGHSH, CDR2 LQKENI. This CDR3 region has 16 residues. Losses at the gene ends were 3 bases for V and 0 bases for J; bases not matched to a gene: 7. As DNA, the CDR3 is TGTGCCAGCTCACCCCTGGACAGGCGGTCTAACTATGGCTACACCTTC. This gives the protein CASSPLDRRSNYGYTF.

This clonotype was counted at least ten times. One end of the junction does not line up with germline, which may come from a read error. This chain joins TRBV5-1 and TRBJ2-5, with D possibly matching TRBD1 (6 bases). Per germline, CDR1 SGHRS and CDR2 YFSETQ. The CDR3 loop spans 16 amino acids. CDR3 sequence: CASSLDLRGFQETQYF. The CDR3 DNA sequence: TGCGCCAGCAGTTTGGATCTCAGGGGATTCCAAGAGACCCAGTACTTC.

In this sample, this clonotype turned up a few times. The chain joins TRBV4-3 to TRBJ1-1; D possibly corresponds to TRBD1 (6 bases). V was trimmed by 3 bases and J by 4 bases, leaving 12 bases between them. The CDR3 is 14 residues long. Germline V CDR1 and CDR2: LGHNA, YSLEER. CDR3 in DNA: TGCGCCAGCAGCCAGCGCGGGGGCGGCACTGAAGCTTTCTTT. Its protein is CASSQRGGGTEAFF.

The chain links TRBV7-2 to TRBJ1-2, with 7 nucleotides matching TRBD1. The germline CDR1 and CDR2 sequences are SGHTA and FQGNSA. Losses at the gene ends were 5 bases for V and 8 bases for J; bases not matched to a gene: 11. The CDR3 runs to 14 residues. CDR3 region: CASSATLQGNGYTF. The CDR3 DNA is TGTGCCAGCAGCGCCACACTACAGGGGAACGGCTACACCTTC. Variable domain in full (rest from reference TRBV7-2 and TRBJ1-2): GAGVSQSPSNKVTEKGKDVELRCDPISGHTALYWYRQSLGQGLEFLIYFQGNSAPDKSGLPSDRFSAERTGGSVSTLTIQRTQQEDSAVYLCASSATLQGNGYTFGSGTRLTVV.

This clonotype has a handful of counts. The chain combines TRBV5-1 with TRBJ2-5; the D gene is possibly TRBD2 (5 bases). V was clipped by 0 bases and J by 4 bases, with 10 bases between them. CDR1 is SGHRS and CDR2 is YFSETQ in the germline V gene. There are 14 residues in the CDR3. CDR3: CASSLAMGAETQYF. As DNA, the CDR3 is TGCGCCAGCAGCTTGGCCATGGGAGCAGAGACCCAGTACTTC.

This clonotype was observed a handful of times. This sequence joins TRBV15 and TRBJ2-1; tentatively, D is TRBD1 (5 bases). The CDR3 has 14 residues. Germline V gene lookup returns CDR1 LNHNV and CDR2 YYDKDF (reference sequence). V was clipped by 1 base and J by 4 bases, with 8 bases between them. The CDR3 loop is CATSRAGLYNEQFF. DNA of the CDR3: TGTGCCACCAGCAGAGCAGGGCTTTACAATGAGCAGTTCTTC.